The present T cell receptor beta chain was sequenced within a study of blood T cells in healthy people across ages. It was with a sample-barcoded 5' primer and a J-beta primer mix that a second PCR of roughly 7 to 12 cycles was run. TCRdb re-called the 5' RACE reads through MiXCR, storing one row per CDR3 protein. Altogether 750,000 to 850,000 distinct CDR3 sequences are present, just under 25% being singletons, with the ten largest covering roughly 3.8%. Germline loops: CDR1 SQVTM, CDR2 ANQGSEA. Trimming pared 4 bases from V and 0 bases from J, leaving 13 bases between. The CDR3 is 14 amino acids. These records were also assigned to another study, of T cells of mothers and their children. That source adds: Pairs that are related and pairs that are unrelated have TCR recombination output shaped similarly by thymic selection.

The sample comprised blood. J is TRBJ2-7 and V is TRBV29-1, with D perhaps matching TRBD2 (5 bases). This clonotype originated in a boy younger than 18 in good health. The CDR3 sequence is CSVGRIGPSYEQYF. For the CDR3, the DNA is TGCAGCGTTGGGAGGATAGGGCCCTCCTACGAGCAGTACTTC.